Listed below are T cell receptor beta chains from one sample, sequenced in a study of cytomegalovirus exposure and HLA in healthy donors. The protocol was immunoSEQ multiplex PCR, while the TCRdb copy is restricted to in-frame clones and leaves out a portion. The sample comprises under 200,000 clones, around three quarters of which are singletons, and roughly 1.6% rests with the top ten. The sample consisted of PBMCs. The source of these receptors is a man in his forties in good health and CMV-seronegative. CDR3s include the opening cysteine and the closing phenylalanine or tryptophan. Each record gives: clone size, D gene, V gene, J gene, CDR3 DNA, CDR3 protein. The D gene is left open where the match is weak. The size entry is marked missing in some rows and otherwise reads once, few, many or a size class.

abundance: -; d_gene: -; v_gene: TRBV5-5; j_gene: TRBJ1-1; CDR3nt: TGTGCCGACTCTTCCGAGTCCTCCGCGGAGAGCACTGAAGCTTTCTTT; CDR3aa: CADSSESSAESTEAFF
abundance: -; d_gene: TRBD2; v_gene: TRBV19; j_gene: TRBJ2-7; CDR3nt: TGTGCCAGTAGAGGCGGGAGGGCCTCTGGGGAGCAGTACTTC; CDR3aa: CASRGGRASGEQYF
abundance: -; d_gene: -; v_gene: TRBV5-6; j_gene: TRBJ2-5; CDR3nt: TGTGCCAGCAGGCTCGGGGAAGAGACCCAGTACTTC; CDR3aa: CASRLGEETQYF
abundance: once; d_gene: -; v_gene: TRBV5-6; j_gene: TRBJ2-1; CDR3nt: TGTGCCAGCAGCTTGGGCTGGCCCAATGAGCAGTTCTTC; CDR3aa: CASSLGWPNEQFF
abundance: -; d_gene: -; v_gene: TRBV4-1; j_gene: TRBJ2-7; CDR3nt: TGCGCCAGCAGCCAAGGGGTCTTAGGGGGATACGAGCAGTACTTC; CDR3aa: CASSQGVLGGYEQYF
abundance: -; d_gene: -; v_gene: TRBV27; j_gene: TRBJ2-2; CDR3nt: TGTGCCAGCAGTCAGGGGTCCTACACCGGGGAGCTGTTTTTT; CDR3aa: CASSQGSYTGELFF
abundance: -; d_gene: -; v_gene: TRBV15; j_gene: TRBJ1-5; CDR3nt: TGTGCCACCAGCCCAAGGCGGCAGGGGACGCGCAATCAGCCCCAGCATTTT; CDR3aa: CATSPRRQGTRNQPQHF
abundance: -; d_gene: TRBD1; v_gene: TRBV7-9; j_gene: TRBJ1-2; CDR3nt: TGTGCCAGCAGCCTATTACTCGCAGGGGGTAGTGGCTACACCTTC; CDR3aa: CASSLLLAGGSGYTF
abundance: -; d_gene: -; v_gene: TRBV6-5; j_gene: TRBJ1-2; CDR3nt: TGTGCCAGCAGCCAATTCCGAGAGGGGGTTGAAGGCTACACCTTC; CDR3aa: CASSQFREGVEGYTF
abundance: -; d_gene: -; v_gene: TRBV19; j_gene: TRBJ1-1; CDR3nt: TGTGCCAGTAGTATAGATACGGAGTTTCACACTGAAGCTTTCTTT; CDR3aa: CASSIDTEFHTEAFF